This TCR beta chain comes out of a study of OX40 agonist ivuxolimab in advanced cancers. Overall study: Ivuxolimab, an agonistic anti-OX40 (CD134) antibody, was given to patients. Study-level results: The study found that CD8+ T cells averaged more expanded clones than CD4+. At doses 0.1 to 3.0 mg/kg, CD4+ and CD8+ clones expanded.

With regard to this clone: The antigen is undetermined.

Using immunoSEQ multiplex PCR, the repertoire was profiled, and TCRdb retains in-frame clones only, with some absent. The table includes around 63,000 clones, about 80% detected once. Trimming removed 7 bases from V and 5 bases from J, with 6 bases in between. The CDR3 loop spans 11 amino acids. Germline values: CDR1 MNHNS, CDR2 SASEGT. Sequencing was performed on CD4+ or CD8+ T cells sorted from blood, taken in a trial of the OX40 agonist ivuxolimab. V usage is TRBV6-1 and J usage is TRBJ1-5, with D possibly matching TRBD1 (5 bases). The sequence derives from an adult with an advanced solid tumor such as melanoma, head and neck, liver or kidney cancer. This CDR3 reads CASIGDQPQHF. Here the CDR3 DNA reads TGTGCCAGCATAGGGGATCAGCCCCAGCATTTT.